The entry that follows covers one TCR beta chain sequence. CDR1 and CDR2 (germline): SGHAT, FQNNGV. The CDR3 extends over 15 amino acids. V was pared by 1 base and J by 0 bases, with 7 bases between. CD8+CD4-CCR7+CD45RA+ cells were sorted as naive CD8 T cells. The sample originates from a study of molecular identifiers for immune sequencing clone quantification. TCRdb called the PCR reads again in MiXCR, with one record for every CDR3 protein. The data contain more than 450,000 distinct CDR3 sequences, 25% of them singletons. This TCR was sampled from a human donor in good health. Some libraries in this study had Jurkat cell RNA spiked in. The sequenced material came from naive CD8+ T cells from blood, with Jurkat cell RNA spiked in. Subset reported: FACS-sorted CD8+CD4-CCR7+CD45RA+ naive T cells. The rearrangement uses TRBV11-2 and TRBJ2-1; D might be TRBD2 (5 bases). In DNA, the CDR3 is TGTGCCAGCAGCTTAGCGGGAAACTCCTACAATGAGCAGTTCTTC. Translated, it gives CASSLAGNSYNEQFF.